Shown below are 9 T cell receptor beta chains from a single sample sequenced in a study of blood T cell repertoires in COVID-19. Some clones are missing from TCRdb's copy, which holds only in-frame ones; the method was immunoSEQ multiplex PCR. The sample yields fewer than 300,000 clones, over 75% seen once. Sequenced material: PBMCs or T cells enriched from blood (not recorded which). The receptors were gathered from a woman aged 25-40 years who had recovered from COVID-19.

This sequence joins TRBV28 and TRBJ1-2, with TRBD1 matching over 8 bases. The CDR3 totals 16 residues. V lost 5 bases and J lost 1; bases outside the gene matches: 9. Germline CDR1 and CDR2: MDHEN and SYDVKM. The CDR3 reads CASSPPSGTGNYGYTF. The CDR3 DNA reads as TGTGCCAGCAGTCCCCCATCCGGGACAGGTAACTATGGCTACACCTTC.

DNA of the CDR3: TGTGCCAGCAGCCGACTAGCGGGGGGAACGTGGGGCTCCTACGAGCAGTACTTC. The encoded protein is CASSRLAGGTWGSYEQYF. The gene calls are TRBV14 and TRBJ2-7, with TRBD2 matching over 13 bases. This CDR3 contains 18 residues. Per the germline V gene, CDR1 is SGHDN and CDR2 is FVKESK. V lost 4 bases to trimming and J lost 0 bases; unmatched junction nucleotides: 9.

This clone appeared a few times. J is TRBJ1-4 and V is TRBV2; no reliable D call. Trimming left V 2 bases short and J 4 bases short, with 8 bases between. CDR1 SNHLY and CDR2 FYNNEI come from the germline V gene. The CDR3 runs 14 residues. The CDR3 nucleotides are TGTGCCAGCAGTGAAAGCAGGTTTAATGAAAAACTGTTTTTT. It codes for CASSESRFNEKLFF.

The V call is TRBV12-3 or TRBV12-4, the J call TRBJ2-1; weak D call: TRBD2 (5 bases). V was pared by 6 bases and J by 5 bases, with 11 bases between. The CDR3 contains 13 residues. The CDR3 protein is CASREAPNNEQFF. CDR3 bases: TGTGCCAGCAGGGAGGCGCCGAACAATGAGCAGTTCTTC.

The chain combines TRBV7-2 with TRBJ2-7, with D maybe TRBD2 (6 bases). The CDR3 covers 15 residues. Germline CDR1 is SGHTA and CDR2 is FQGNSA. Trimming cost V 1 base and J 4 bases, with 14 bases left between them. The CDR3 sequence: CASSLVGGLRYEQYF. CDR3 nucleotides: TGTGCCAGCAGCTTAGTGGGAGGCCTCCGATACGAGCAGTACTTC.

The chain employs TRBV7-9 and TRBJ2-1; no clear D gene. The V and J ends lost 4 bases and 4 bases respectively, with 11 bases between them. This CDR3 is built from 14 residues. Germline CDR1 SEHNR, CDR2 FQNEAQ (reference sequence). In DNA form, the CDR3 reads TGTGCCAGCAGCTCAACCTCAGATTACAATGAGCAGTTCTTC. It yields the protein CASSSTSDYNEQFF.

The gene calls are TRBV9 and TRBJ2-4; D is perhaps TRBD1 (6 bases). V shed 0 bases and J shed 1 base, with 11 bases lying between them. The CDR3 runs to 16 residues. Germline assignment: CDR1 SGDLS and CDR2 YYNGEE. The CDR3 protein is CASSVGTGMAKNIQYF. In DNA form, the CDR3 reads TGTGCCAGCAGCGTAGGTACAGGGATGGCCAAAAACATTCAGTACTTC.

This chain uses TRBV19 with TRBJ1-2, with 7 bases aligning to TRBD1. This CDR3 region has 15 residues. V shed 4 bases and J 2 bases; nucleotides not matched to a gene: 7. Germline assignment: CDR1 LNHDA and CDR2 SQIVND (reference sequence). The CDR3 nucleotides are TGTGCCAGTAGTACCAGGACAGGACCGAACTATGGCTACACCTTC. It is translated as CASSTRTGPNYGYTF. Combining the CDR3 with reference TRBV19 and TRBJ1-2 gives the whole variable domain DGGITQSPKYLFRKEGQNVTLSCEQNLNHDAMYWYRQDPGQGLRLIYYSQIVNDFQKGDIAEGYSVSREKKESFPLTVTSAQKNPTAFYLCASSTRTGPNYGYTFGSGTRLTVV.

The chain combines TRBV5-4 with TRBJ2-2, with D unclear. The V gene lost 5 bases and the J gene lost 3 bases, with 14 bases spanning the gap. There are 15 residues in the CDR3. Germline V gene sequence: CDR1 SGHNT, CDR2 YYREEE (reference sequence). CDR3 sequence (DNA): TGTGCCAGCAGGCCGGTGGGCCTCGACACCGGGGAGCTGTTTTTT. Translating gives CASRPVGLDTGELFF.